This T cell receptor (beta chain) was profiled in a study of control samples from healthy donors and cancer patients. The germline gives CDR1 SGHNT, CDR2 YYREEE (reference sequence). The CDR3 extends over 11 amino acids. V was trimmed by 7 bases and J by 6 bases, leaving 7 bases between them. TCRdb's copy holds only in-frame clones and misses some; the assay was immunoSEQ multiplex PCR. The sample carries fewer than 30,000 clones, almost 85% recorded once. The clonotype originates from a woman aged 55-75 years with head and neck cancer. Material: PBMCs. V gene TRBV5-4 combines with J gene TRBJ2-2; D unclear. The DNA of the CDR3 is TGTGCCAGCGGCCCGGCCGGGGAGCTGTTTTTT. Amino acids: CASGPAGELFF.